Listed here are 9 T cell receptor beta chains from one sample, sequenced in a study of T-cell reconstitution after alpha-beta-depleted transplantation in children. Using unique molecular identifiers, the investigators prepared the TCRbeta library. TCRdb reprocessed the PCR reads with MiXCR, giving one entry per CDR3 protein. This table has roughly 420,000 distinct CDR3 sequences, roughly 15% appearing once. The source material was PBMCs, mostly from graft donor cells, sampled 360 days after TCRalphabeta/CD19-depleted stem cell transplant. Source of these receptors: a boy less than two years old who had a stem cell transplant for Wiskott-Aldrich syndrome, so the T cells may come from the graft donor.

The chain recombines TRBV5-1 with TRBJ2-7, with D tentatively TRBD1 or TRBD2 (5 bases each). V lost 3 bases, J lost 3 bases, and 16 bases lay in between. The CDR3 sequence is 15 residues long. CDR1 is SGHRS and CDR2 is YFSETQ in the germline V gene. For the CDR3, the DNA is TGCGCCAGCAGCTCCCAGGGAGACACCTACTACGAGCAGTACTTC. Its protein product is CASSSQGDTYYEQYF. Full variable domain (rest looked up from reference TRBV5-1 and TRBJ2-7): KAGVTQTPRYLIKTRGQQVTLSCSPISGHRSVSWYQQTPGQGLQFLFEYFSETQRNKGNFPGRFSGRQFSNSRSEMNVSTLELGDSALYLCASSSQGDTYYEQYFGPGTRLTVT.

This clonotype was found a few times. V and J are TRBV20-1 and TRBJ2-5; weak D call: TRBD1 (6 bases). Germline V gene sequence: CDR1 DFQATT, CDR2 SNEGSKA (reference sequence). This CDR3 spans 15 amino acids. V lost 2 bases, J lost 5 bases, and 18 bases lay in between. The CDR3 DNA reads TGCAGTGCTAGAAGATTGGGGGCGCCTGGGGAGACCCAGTACTTC. Protein: CSARRLGAPGETQYF.

J is TRBJ1-1 and V is TRBV6-5; TRBD1 might be the D (5 bases). Trimming took 1 base from V and 5 from J, leaving 8 bases between them. The CDR3 extends over 13 amino acids. The germline V gene has CDR1 MNHEY and CDR2 SVGAGI. The CDR3, as DNA: TGTGCCAGCAGTTACTTGGGGGGGACTGAAGCTTTCTTT. Amino acids: CASSYLGGTEAFF.

The chain carries TRBV28 and TRBJ2-2; no clear D gene. V was shortened by 7 bases and J by 0 bases, with 12 bases between the two germline ends. CDR3 length equals 15 residues. Germline CDR1 reads MDHEN; CDR2 reads SYDVKM. CDR3: CASTTASANTGELFF. The DNA for the CDR3 is TGTGCCAGCACCACAGCATCCGCGAACACCGGGGAGCTGTTTTTT.

The gene calls are TRBV29-1 and TRBJ1-2, with 9 bases matching TRBD1. The CDR3 has 12 amino acids. Per the germline V gene, CDR1 is SQVTM and CDR2 is ANQGSEA. Losses at the gene ends were 8 bases for V and 8 bases for J; bases not matched to a gene: 9. The CDR3 reads CSLRTGEGGYTF. The CDR3 DNA reads TGCAGCCTTCGGACAGGGGAGGGAGGCTACACCTTC.

This clonotype was observed a few times. V and J are TRBV5-5 and TRBJ2-7; possibly TRBD2 for D (6 bases). Between the trimmed V and J ends, which lost 1 base and 3 bases, there was a span of 8 bases. This CDR3 contains 13 residues. Germline V CDR1 and CDR2: SGHKS, YYEKEE (reference sequence). CDR3 loop: CASSLWGLYEQYF. CDR3 sequence (DNA): TGTGCCAGCAGCTTGTGGGGACTCTACGAGCAGTACTTC.

Many counts were recorded for this clonotype. The CDR3 nucleotides read TGTGCCAGCAGTGAACGACTAGCGGGGGGCCCCTTCTCCTACAATGAGCAGTTCTTC. Encoded protein: CASSERLAGGPFSYNEQFF. The V call is TRBV6-1, the J call TRBJ2-1; 13 positions match TRBD2. The CDR3 is made up of 19 amino acids. Germline V CDR1 and CDR2: MNHNS, SASEGT. V lost 2 bases, J lost 0 bases, and 7 bases stayed unmatched.

The rearrangement links TRBV12-3 or TRBV12-4 to TRBJ2-1, with 8 bases identical to TRBD2. With 2 bases clipped from V and 3 bases from J, the junction kept 21 bases outside the gene matches. There are 21 residues in the CDR3. CDR3 amino acids: CASSLRVVRREEQKFYNEQFF. The CDR3 DNA sequence: TGTGCCAGCAGTTTACGGGTGGTAAGGCGGGAGGAACAAAAATTCTACAATGAGCAGTTCTTC.

The rearrangement links TRBV2 to TRBJ2-5; TRBD1 might be the D (6 bases). CDR3 length: 14 amino acids. Trimming cost V 5 bases and J 5 bases, with 15 bases left between them. Germline V gene data show CDR1 as SNHLY and CDR2 as FYNNEI. CDR3 in amino acids: CASSSKGHQETQYF. The CDR3 nucleotides are TGTGCCAGCAGTTCTAAGGGACATCAGGAGACCCAGTACTTC.